Each of the 29 T cell receptor beta chains below was sequenced from the same sample in a study of blood T cell repertoires in COVID-19. Clones were sequenced by immunoSEQ multiplex PCR, and TCRdb holds only the in-frame ones, with some missing. This table has 150,000 to 200,000 clones, 75% to 80% appearing once. The specimen sequenced was peripheral blood. Source of these receptors: an elderly woman with acute or convalescent COVID-19.

The V gene is TRBV30, the J gene TRBJ1-5; D unresolved. Trimming shortened V by 1 base and J by 4 bases, and 11 bases separated the two germline ends. The CDR3 contains 14 residues. The germline gives CDR1 GTSNPN, CDR2 SVGIG (reference sequence). CDR3 sequence (DNA): TGTGCCTGGAGTGGCAGGCGGGGTAATCAGCCCCAGCATTTT. It encodes CAWSGRRGNQPQHF.

V usage is TRBV6-5 and J usage is TRBJ2-7; 8 bases line up with TRBD1. Germline assignment: CDR1 MNHEY and CDR2 SVGAGI. The CDR3 has 14 amino acids. V was pared by 8 bases and J by 5 bases, with 11 bases of the junction left unmatched. The CDR3 spells CASYLTGALNEQYF. CDR3 sequence (DNA): TGTGCCAGCTATTTGACAGGGGCCTTGAACGAGCAGTACTTC.

J is TRBJ2-1 and V is TRBV10-2; 15 bases agree with TRBD2. The CDR3 has 17 residues. V gave up 8 bases and J gave up 5 bases; unmatched junction bases: 10. Germline loops: CDR1 WSHSY, CDR2 SAAADI. The CDR3 DNA reads as TGCGCCAGCCAGGGACTAGCGGGAGGACAGGTCAACAATGAGCAGTTCTTC. It is translated as CASQGLAGGQVNNEQFF.

This chain joins TRBV18 and TRBJ2-1; D is perhaps TRBD2 (6 bases). V was cut by 4 bases and J by 5 bases, with 15 bases left in between. This CDR3 contains 15 residues. CDR1 and CDR2 from the germline V gene are KGHSH and LQKENI. As DNA, the CDR3 is TGTGCCAGCTCACTTATCGGGACTGAAGACAATGAGCAGTTCTTC. It specifies CASSLIGTEDNEQFF.

This chain joins TRBV3-1 (or the pseudogene TRBV3-2) and TRBJ2-7, with 14 bases matching TRBD2. The CDR3 has 17 amino acids. With V trimmed by 3 bases and J by 0 bases, 4 bases remained unmatched. Germline values: CDR1 LGHDT, CDR2 YNNKEL (reference sequence). CDR3 protein: CASSQTSGRVSSYEQYF. The DNA of the CDR3 is TGTGCCAGCAGCCAGACTAGCGGGAGGGTTAGCTCCTACGAGCAGTACTTC.

The J gene is TRBJ2-7, the V gene TRBV5-1; D is perhaps TRBD2 (5 bases). This CDR3 comprises 15 residues. Trimming left V 1 base short and J 0 bases short, with 11 bases between. Germline CDR1 and CDR2: SGHRS and YFSETQ. The CDR3, as DNA: TGCGCCAGCAGCTTGTCGGGGTTGAGCTCCTACGAGCAGTACTTC. This gives the protein CASSLSGLSSYEQYF. The complete variable domain, with remaining parts taken from reference TRBV5-1 and TRBJ2-7, reads KAGVTQTPRYLIKTRGQQVTLSCSPISGHRSVSWYQQTPGQGLQFLFEYFSETQRNKGNFPGRFSGRQFSNSRSEMNVSTLELGDSALYLCASSLSGLSSYEQYFGPGTRLTVT.

The sample holds a few counts of this clone. CDR3 DNA: TGTGCCAGCAGGGATCGGAGCTCCTACGAGCAGTACTTC. This codes for CASRDRSSYEQYF. The rearrangement joins TRBV6-5 to TRBJ2-7; D is ambiguous. Germline CDR1 MNHEY, CDR2 SVGAGI. Trimming shortened V by 6 bases and J by 0 bases, and 9 bases separated the two germline ends. CDR3 size: 13 residues.

The chain combines TRBV29-1 with TRBJ2-1, with a possible D match to TRBD1 (6 bases). V lost 6 bases and J lost 4, with 10 bases in between. The CDR3 length is 12 residues. The germline V gene has CDR1 SQVTM and CDR2 ANQGSEA. The CDR3 coding sequence is TGCAGCGTCGCAGGACAGTACAATGAGCAGTTCTTC. This encodes CSVAGQYNEQFF.

This clone showed up just a few times. In DNA, the CDR3 is TGTGCCAGCTCACCAGCTAGACCCGAGCGATGGGACGAGCAGTACTTC. This sequence encodes CASSPARPERWDEQYF. This chain joins TRBV18 and TRBJ2-7, with unresolved D. This CDR3 has 16 residues. V was shortened by 2 bases and J by 5 bases, with 19 bases between the two germline ends. CDR1 is KGHSH, CDR2 LQKENI, per germline.

V gene TRBV11-2 combines with J gene TRBJ2-7; 11 positions match TRBD1. V gave up 1 base and J gave up 3 bases; unmatched junction bases: 2. The CDR3 consists of 15 residues. Germline-derived CDR1 and CDR2 are SGHAT and FQNNGV. The DNA for the CDR3 is TGTGCCAGCAGCTTAGGAGGGACAGGGGGCTACGAGCAGTACTTC. Its translation: CASSLGGTGGYEQYF.

The rearrangement uses TRBV15 and TRBJ2-7; possibly TRBD1 for D (6 bases). Germline V gene sequence: CDR1 LNHNV, CDR2 YYDKDF (reference sequence). V lost 0 bases and J 2 bases, leaving 11 bases between the germline ends. The CDR3 contains 15 residues. Written as DNA, the CDR3 is TGTGCCACCAGCAGAGATTGGGACAAGACCTACGAGCAGTACTTC. Its protein is CATSRDWDKTYEQYF.

The J gene is TRBJ1-1, the V gene TRBV5-6; D uncertain. Germline-derived CDR1 and CDR2 are SGHDT and YYEEEE. The CDR3 contains 13 residues. Trimming cost V 0 bases and J 6 bases, with 9 bases left between them. CDR3 loop: CASSLDLRAEAFF. Here the CDR3 DNA reads TGTGCCAGCAGCTTGGACCTGAGAGCTGAAGCTTTCTTT.

The chain employs TRBV12-3 or TRBV12-4 and TRBJ1-5; D remains ambiguous. The CDR3 has 12 amino acids. The V end lost 1 base, the J end lost 7 bases, and 5 bases lay between the germline ends. CDR3 coding DNA: TGTGCCAGCAGTTTAGGCGTGCAGCCCCAGCATTTT. It codes for CASSLGVQPQHF.

V usage is TRBV30 and J usage is TRBJ2-1; 9 bases map to TRBD2. CDR1 is GTSNPN and CDR2 is SVGIG in the germline V gene (reference sequence). V shed 2 bases, J shed 9 bases, and the junction held 8 bases outside the gene matches. This CDR3 is built from 14 residues. CDR3 sequence: CAWSSGGPVLEQFF. The CDR3 region has the DNA TGTGCCTGGAGTAGCGGGGGGCCTGTACTTGAGCAGTTCTTC.

The chain uses TRBV29-1 and TRBJ2-5, with 7 bases identical to TRBD1. The CDR3 runs 11 residues. The V segment lost 6 bases and the J segment 5 bases; nucleotides outside the gene matches: 3. Germline loops: CDR1 SQVTM, CDR2 ANQGSEA. The DNA of the CDR3 is TGCAGCGTGACAGGGTCCGAGACCCAGTACTTC. This gives the protein CSVTGSETQYF.

The chain uses TRBV15 and TRBJ2-1, with 12 bases matching TRBD2. This CDR3 contains 18 residues. V trimming: 1 base; J trimming: 7 bases; junction bases outside the gene matches: 11. Germline-derived CDR1 and CDR2 are LNHNV and YYDKDF (reference sequence). The CDR3 region is CATSRGLGLAGGGNEQFF. The DNA of the CDR3 is TGTGCCACCAGCAGAGGTCTGGGTCTAGCGGGAGGGGGAAATGAGCAGTTCTTC. Combining the CDR3 with reference TRBV15 and TRBJ2-1 gives the whole variable domain DAMVIQNPRYQVTQFGKPVTLSCSQTLNHNVMYWYQQKSSQAPKLLFHYYDKDFNNEADTPDNFQSRRPNTSFCFLDIRSPGLGDTAMYLCATSRGLGLAGGGNEQFFGPGTRLTVL.

The gene calls are TRBV29-1 and TRBJ2-7; 10 bases are a match to TRBD2. This CDR3 region has 13 residues. Germline V CDR1 and CDR2: SQVTM, ANQGSEA. The trim removed 3 bases at V and 4 bases at J, leaving 3 bases unmatched. CDR3 sequence: CSVDSGRRYEQYF. The CDR3 DNA reads as TGCAGCGTTGATAGCGGGAGGCGATACGAGCAGTACTTC.

In this sample, this clone turned up once. The chain is built from TRBV2 and TRBJ1-1; D remains unclear. The ends were cut back, 6 bases at V and 2 bases at J, with 13 bases in the middle. The germline V gene has CDR1 SNHLY and CDR2 FYNNEI. This CDR3 is built from 14 residues. DNA of the CDR3: TGTGCCAGCAGCCAAAATCGGGGAAACACTGAAGCTTTCTTT. Protein: CASSQNRGNTEAFF.

V and J are TRBV29-1 and TRBJ1-1; TRBD1 is a possible D gene (5 bases). Germline V gives CDR1 SQVTM, CDR2 ANQGSEA. The CDR3 sequence is 13 residues long. V was trimmed by 5 bases and J by 4 bases, leaving 14 bases between them. CDR3 bases: TGCAGCGTTTATACAACAGGCTTCACTGAAGCTTTCTTT. It is translated as CSVYTTGFTEAFF.

This clone has more than one count but fewer than ten. The gene calls are TRBV6-5 and TRBJ1-5; 7 nucleotides line up with TRBD1. The CDR3 contains 15 residues. Trimming cost V 0 bases and J 5 bases; bases outside gene matches: 4. Germline V gives CDR1 MNHEY, CDR2 SVGAGI. The CDR3 is CASSYSTGSDQPQHF. CDR3 sequence (DNA): TGTGCCAGCAGTTACTCGACAGGGTCGGATCAGCCCCAGCATTTT.

This clone was counted only a few times. This chain uses TRBV27 with TRBJ2-2; TRBD1 agrees at 8 bases. CDR3 size: 15 residues. CDR1 is MNHEY and CDR2 is SMNVEV in the germline V gene (reference sequence). Trimming cost V 5 bases and J 5 bases; bases outside gene matches: 7. CDR3 loop: CASSHRDRPTGELFF. CDR3 coding DNA: TGTGCCAGCAGTCACAGGGACAGGCCAACCGGGGAGCTGTTTTTT.

The gene calls are TRBV5-1 and TRBJ2-2; 8 bases map to TRBD1. The CDR3 covers 15 residues. The junction had 7 bases not matched to a gene; V was cut back by 6 bases and J by 3 bases. Germline values: CDR1 SGHRS, CDR2 YFSETQ. As DNA, the CDR3 is TGCGCCAGCACGCCCCTGGACAGGGACACCGGGGAGCTGTTTTTT. Protein: CASTPLDRDTGELFF.

This chain joins TRBV6-5 and TRBJ2-7, with D maybe TRBD1 (5 bases). V was clipped by 10 bases and J by 3 bases, with 19 bases between them. The CDR3 spans 14 residues. Germline CDR1 is MNHEY and CDR2 is SVGAGI. CDR3 DNA: TGTGCCACCCTCGCCAGTGGGGCGAGCTACGAGCAGTACTTC. This translates into CATLASGASYEQYF.

This clone showed up just a few times. The CDR3 reads CASSLGQGTFF. In nucleotides, the CDR3 is TGTGCCAGCAGTTTGGGTCAGGGGACTTTCTTT. The chain has TRBV28 and TRBJ1-1; tentative D call: TRBD1 (6 bases). This CDR3 spans 11 amino acids. In germline, CDR1 is MDHEN, CDR2 SYDVKM. Trimming left V 3 bases short and J 12 bases short, with 11 bases between.

The CDR3 spells CASSPRVPTDTQYF. DNA for the CDR3: TGTGCCAGCAGTCCGCGGGTCCCCACAGATACGCAGTATTTT. J is TRBJ2-3 and V is TRBV6-6; TRBD2 might be the D (5 bases). CDR3 length: 14 residues. V lost 5 bases and J 2 bases, leaving 11 bases between the germline ends. The germline gives CDR1 MNHNY, CDR2 SVGAGI (reference sequence).

This chain uses TRBV6-6 with TRBJ1-1; TRBD1 is a possible D gene (6 bases). The CDR3 is 15 residues long. Trimming took off 2 bases at V and 5 bases at J, with 15 bases between the two ends. Germline-derived CDR1 and CDR2 are MNHNY and SVGAGI (reference sequence). The CDR3 DNA follows: TGTGCCAGCAGTTACCCTACAGGGAGGGGGACTGAAGCTTTCTTT. It is translated as CASSYPTGRGTEAFF.

This clone was counted a few times. CDR3 region: CASRDRVFSNQPQHF. In nucleotides, the CDR3 is TGTGCCAGTCGGGACAGGGTCTTTAGCAATCAGCCCCAGCATTTT. This sequence joins TRBV19 and TRBJ1-5, with 9 bases that match TRBD1. Germline lookup yields CDR1 LNHDA and CDR2 SQIVND (reference sequence). The V and J ends lost 8 bases and 0 bases, in that order; junction bases with no gene match: 5. The CDR3 runs 15 residues. The variable domain in full, with the rest retrieved from reference TRBV19 and TRBJ1-5, is DGGITQSPKYLFRKEGQNVTLSCEQNLNHDAMYWYRQDPGQGLRLIYYSQIVNDFQKGDIAEGYSVSREKKESFPLTVTSAQKNPTAFYLCASRDRVFSNQPQHFGDGTRLSIL.

This rearrangement joins TRBV7-2 to TRBJ1-1; TRBD1 matches 8 bases. This CDR3 is built from 14 residues. CDR1 and CDR2 from the germline V gene are SGHTA and FQGNSA. J gave up 4 bases and V 4 bases, and 5 bases lay outside the gene matches. CDR3 amino acids: CASSSGGSGTEAFF. The DNA of the CDR3 is TGTGCCAGCAGCTCAGGGGGCTCGGGCACTGAAGCTTTCTTT.

The rearrangement links TRBV3-1 (or the pseudogene TRBV3-2) to TRBJ2-3, with a tentative D call TRBD2 (6 bases). Trimming pared 3 bases from V and 6 bases from J, leaving 16 bases between. Germline CDR1 LGHDT, CDR2 YNNKEL (reference sequence). This CDR3 comprises 15 residues. CDR3 sequence: CASSQGGWGRDTQYF. The CDR3 DNA reads TGTGCCAGCAGCCAGGGCGGCTGGGGGAGGGATACGCAGTATTTT.